A single sample is the source of the 5 T cell receptor beta chains below, sequenced in a study of identical twins. MiXCR was run by TCRdb on the 5' RACE reads, yielding one entry per CDR3 protein. Among 1.5 million to 2 million distinct CDR3 sequences listed, under 35% were seen once. Sequences were obtained from cord blood. The origin of the receptors is a newborn girl in good health.

This chain links TRBV27 with TRBJ1-1; a possible D gene is TRBD1 (5 bases). From germline, CDR1 is MNHEY and CDR2 SMNVEV (reference sequence). The length of the CDR3 is 15 residues. Trimming shortened V by 1 base and J by 5 bases, and 14 bases separated the two germline ends. The CDR3, as DNA: TGTGCCAGCAGTTTATGGGACGGGAGAAGGACTGAAGCTTTCTTT. Amino acid sequence: CASSLWDGRRTEAFF.

This clonotype was observed a single time. This sequence joins TRBV3-1 and TRBJ1-1; maybe TRBD1 (6 bases). Deletions cut 4 bases from V and 11 bases from J, with 20 bases between. The CDR3 contains 14 residues. Per the germline V gene, CDR1 is LGHDT and CDR2 is YNNKEL (reference sequence). CDR3 nucleotides: TGTGCCAGCAGCCTAAGAGGACAGACCCTTAAGGCTTTCTTT. The encoded protein is CASSLRGQTLKAFF.

V and J are TRBV6-5 and TRBJ1-2; TRBD1 matches 8 bases. The CDR3 is 16 amino acids. Germline lookup yields CDR1 MNHEY and CDR2 SVGAGI. V was clipped by 2 bases and J by 6 bases; unmatched bases: 11. The CDR3 nucleotides are TGTGCCAGCAGTTACATACTCCGACAGGGGAAGCATGGCTACACCTTC. Its translation is CASSYILRQGKHGYTF.

The V gene is TRBV6-1, the J gene TRBJ1-2; TRBD1 matches at 8 bases. Trimming took 7 bases from V and 1 from J; bases not matched to a gene: 8. The CDR3 length is 15 residues. Germline CDR1 and CDR2: MNHNS and SASEGT. For the CDR3, the DNA is TGTGCCAGCAAAGCAGGGGGCGCGGATAACTATGGCTACACCTTC. Protein product: CASKAGGADNYGYTF.

This chain connects TRBV7-2 to TRBJ2-3, with D perhaps TRBD1 or TRBD2 (5 bases each). The CDR3 loop spans 14 amino acids. Deletions cut 1 base from V and 7 bases from J, with 12 bases between. Looked up from germline, CDR1 is SGHTA and CDR2 is FQGNSA. CDR3 DNA: TGTGCCAGCAGCTTAGTGGTGGGGACCAATACGCAGTATTTT. This translates into CASSLVVGTNTQYF. The full variable domain, rest sourced from reference TRBV7-2 and TRBJ2-3, is GAGVSQSPSNKVTEKGKDVELRCDPISGHTALYWYRQSLGQGLEFLIYFQGNSAPDKSGLPSDRFSAERTGGSVSTLTIQRTQQEDSAVYLCASSLVVGTNTQYFGPGTRLTVL.